This T cell receptor beta chain was retrieved from a study of neoadjuvant anti-PD-1 for oral cavity cancer. Whole-study context: Patients without progression got a fourth dose around day 43.

Most PBMC samples had 480 ng input DNA in six replicates. Only in-frame clones appear in the TCRdb table, and some are missing; sequencing was by immunoSEQ multiplex PCR. The sample carries 16,000 or so clones, 55% to 75% recorded once. Stage II-IVA oral cavity squamous cell carcinoma was new and untreated by systemic or radiation therapy. This clone was seen a single time. Trimming took 3 bases from V and 0 from J; bases not matched to a gene: 2. Germline CDR1 and CDR2: SGHRS and YFSETQ. The CDR3 is 15 residues long. This receptor was obtained from a person aged 35 to 85 with oral cavity squamous cell carcinoma. This chain uses TRBV5-1 with TRBJ2-2, with 7 bases fitting TRBD2. The sequences come from PBMCs, collected before nivolumab (anti-PD-1) treatment. In DNA form, the CDR3 reads TGCGCCAGCAGCTGGGAGGGTTCGAACACCGGGGAGCTGTTTTTT. This gives the protein CASSWEGSNTGELFF.